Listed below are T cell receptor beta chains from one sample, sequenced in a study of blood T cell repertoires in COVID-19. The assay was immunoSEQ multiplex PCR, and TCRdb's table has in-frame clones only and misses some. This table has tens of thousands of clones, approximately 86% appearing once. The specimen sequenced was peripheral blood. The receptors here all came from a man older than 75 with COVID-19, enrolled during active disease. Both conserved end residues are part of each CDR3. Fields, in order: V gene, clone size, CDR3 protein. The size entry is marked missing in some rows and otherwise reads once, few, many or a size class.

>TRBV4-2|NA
CASSQGGVGRGAPQHF
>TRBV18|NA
CASSPGPGQPQHF
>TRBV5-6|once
CASSLGRYGNTIYF
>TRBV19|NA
CASSKLGAANEKLFF
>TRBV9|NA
CASSPTSYLYNEQFF
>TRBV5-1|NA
CASSYLRQGDGYTF
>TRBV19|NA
CASSMDTGSPWSQHF
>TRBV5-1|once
CASSSQTGESGNTIYF
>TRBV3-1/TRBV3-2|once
CASSLQGTGELFF
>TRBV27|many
CASSPYSGALYNEQFF
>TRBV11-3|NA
CASSLDRQGVYEQYF
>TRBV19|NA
CASAGEKSGYTF
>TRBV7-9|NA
CASSAGAGLDSGELFF
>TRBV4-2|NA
CASSQDGVAGWRETQYF
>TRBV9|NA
CASSPDIYTEAFF
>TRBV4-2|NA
CASSHRGQMAEAFF
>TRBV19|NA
CASSMLGLRYNEQFF
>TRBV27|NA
CASSHGQGVNLAGGYTF
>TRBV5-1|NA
CASSLQGGESDTQYF
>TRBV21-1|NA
CASSKRETVGNQPQHF
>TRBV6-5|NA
CASSYSKSALPGGYTF
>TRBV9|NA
CASSVAPTGGVYGYTF
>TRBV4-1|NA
CASSQDRGSTPNEQFF
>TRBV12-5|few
CASATGQGNYGYTF